This T cell receptor (beta chain) was recorded in a study of T-cell memory formation after mild COVID-19 (dated by TCRdb to the early 2020s). Regarding the study in general: TCR sequence clusters from the two donors were found to be largely donor specific. In two donors, T-cell clones that expanded and contracted after mild COVID-19 were followed by sequencing TCRalpha and TCRbeta repertoires longitudinally. Two young, previously healthy adult volunteers made up the cohort, one male and one female. Study-wide conclusions, independent of this receptor: Contracting CD4+ clones appeared mostly in the CM and EM memory subsets, whereas CD8+ clones were enriched in EMRA. Only a couple of mild cases were covered by the study, and larger cohorts that include severe cases with pre-infection samples were considered necessary. Balanced CD4/CD8 phenotypes were observed for clones contracting from day 15 to 85, whereas a bias towards CD4+ was observed for a second wave of clones expanding from day 15 to 37. The second-wave clones that peaked on day 37 were not confirmed to be SARS-CoV-2 specific. Some responding clones were found in pre-infection memory, which suggests that pre-existing cross-reactive memory T cells took part in the SARS-CoV-2 response.

This clonotype showed up just a few times. The antigen it binds to is not known. No per-base quality is available; no much larger clone lies one base away. Instrument used: Illumina NovaSeq 6000. cDNA libraries for TCRalpha and TCRbeta were prepared by 5'RACE using constant-segment primers, with sample barcodes and unique molecular identifiers added. RNA was extracted from every sample with Trizol reagent. Libraries were amplified in two PCR steps, with a second sample barcode and Illumina TruSeq adapters added in the second step. The libraries were sequenced on an Illumina NovaSeq using 2 x 150 bp paired-end reads. The original methods were these. With migec v1.2.7, reads were demultiplexed and then collapsed into UMI-guided consensus sequences. Using mixcr v2.1.11, UMI consensuses were aligned to TRA and TRB V and J templates and then assembled into clonotypes. A clonotype was counted as expanded or contracted only when both edgeR and NoisET called the clonotype significant, with the noise models trained on biological replicates. edgeR calls used a false discovery rate-adjusted p below 0.01 and a log2 fold-change threshold of 1. PCA with hierarchical clustering of max-normalized trajectories of the 1000 most abundant clonotypes was used as exploratory dynamics analysis. Separately sequenced CD4+ and CD8+ repertoires were used to assign a CD4 or CD8 phenotype to each responding clone. The public sequencing data were trimmed at Q25 with fastp and processed into clonotypes with MiXCR by TCRdb, which kept only in-frame beta chains. Entries are consolidated by CDR3 protein sequence, retaining the most common genes and DNA. For this entry, the V and J calls and clone size follow TCRdb and not the study's own pipeline. The sample table lists around 440,000 distinct CDR3 sequences, about 18% of them with a count of one. Roughly an eighth of the sample is in the top ten clones.

The CDR3 numbers 15 residues from cysteine through phenylalanine. Of all the DNA, just the CDR3 is kept, 45 bases in frame from base 1. V lost 5 bases and J lost 5 bases, and the count of bases not matched to a germline gene is 5. The germline V gene yields MNHEY for CDR1 and SVGAGI for CDR2. Ficoll-Paque density gradient centrifugation was the method used to isolate PBMCs. The clonotype was recovered from an adult woman who had mild COVID-19 (a few samples of this study predate the infection). The sample titles of this study are shuffled in the database, so cell type and time point are left out; the donor was told from shared clones. The chain is encoded by TRBV6-5 joined to TRBJ2-5, with 13 central nucleotides matching TRBD2. Sample: PBMCs or a T cell subset sorted from them (not recorded which). The CDR3 in this case is CASSRTSGSRETQYF. The nucleotide sequence is TGTGCCAGCAGTCGGACTAGCGGGAGTAGGGAGACCCAGTACTTC.